The 27 T cell receptor beta chains below come from one sample, sequenced in a study of identical twins. TCRdb analysed the 5' RACE reads with MiXCR anew, one entry per CDR3 protein. This sample has 250,000 to 300,000 distinct CDR3 sequences, with 8% to 9.5% found just once. The sample was also reused in another study, on yellow fever vaccine responses in identical twins.

What was sequenced was CD8+ T cells sorted from blood. These receptors came from a woman younger than 35 in good health.

This clonotype was detected many times. The chain carries TRBV6-5 and TRBJ2-3; D ambiguous. CDR1 is MNHEY, CDR2 SVGAGI, per germline. The V end was cut by 4 bases, the J end by 0 bases, with 8 bases between. This CDR3 has 14 residues. CDR3 nucleotide sequence: TGTGCCAGCAGTTTAAACCCGAGCACAGATACGCAGTATTTT. Encoded protein: CASSLNPSTDTQYF.

About this clonotype: Possible read error: a much larger clone is one base away. The chain joins TRBV29-1 to TRBJ2-5; tentatively, D is TRBD2 (5 bases). Germline V lookup: CDR1 SQVTM, CDR2 ANQGSEA. This CDR3 region has 14 residues. CDR3: CGVYTWELQETQYF. The CDR3 nucleotides are TGCGGCGTCTATACTTGGGAGCTACAAGAGACCCAGTACTTC. Drawing the rest from reference TRBV29-1 and TRBJ2-5, the complete variable domain is SAVISQKPSRDICQRGTSLTIQCQVDSQVTMMFWYRQQPGQSLTLIATANQGSEATYESGFVIDKFPISRPNLTFSTLTVSNMSPEDSSIYLCGVYTWELQETQYFGPGTRLLVL.

For the CDR3, the DNA is TGCAGCGTTAAATACAGGAATGAGCAGTTCTTC. Protein product: CSVKYRNEQFF. The chain uses TRBV29-1 and TRBJ2-1, with TRBD1 as a possible D gene (5 bases). This CDR3 region has 11 residues. V was shortened by 5 bases and J by 7 bases, with 9 bases between the two germline ends. Germline loops: CDR1 SQVTM, CDR2 ANQGSEA.

This clonotype was observed at least ten times. J is TRBJ2-7 and V is TRBV29-1; D is unclear. The germline V gene has CDR1 SQVTM and CDR2 ANQGSEA. V lost 4 bases, J lost 2 bases, and 12 bases lay in between. The CDR3 loop spans 13 amino acids. In nucleotides, the CDR3 is TGCAGCGTTGCTTTGGGTGAGACCTACGAGCAGTACTTC. It specifies CSVALGETYEQYF.

This clonotype was detected only a few times. V gene TRBV6-5 combines with J gene TRBJ1-5; 7 nucleotides align to TRBD1. This CDR3 contains 14 residues. Per germline, CDR1 MNHEY and CDR2 SVGAGI. V gave up 4 bases and J gave up 7 bases; unmatched junction bases: 7. The CDR3 loop is CASSSDRVGQPQHF. Written as DNA, the CDR3 is TGTGCCAGCAGTTCTGACAGGGTGGGCCAGCCCCAGCATTTT.

The chain uses TRBV29-1 and TRBJ2-1, with D possibly TRBD2 on 6 matching bases. Germline V gene sequence: CDR1 SQVTM, CDR2 ANQGSEA. The CDR3 spans 14 residues. The V and J ends lost 3 bases and 12 bases respectively, with 21 bases between them. For the CDR3, the DNA is TGCAGCGTTGAGTTTCGTTTGAGAGTGGAGGGGCAGTTCTTC. As protein: CSVEFRLRVEGQFF.

The table lists this clonotype with many counts. The rearrangement uses TRBV16 and TRBJ2-7; 7 bases line up with TRBD1. From germline, CDR1 is KGHSY and CDR2 FQNENV. With 1 base clipped from V and 0 bases from J, the junction kept 3 bases outside the gene matches. This CDR3 has 15 residues. CDR3 amino acids: CASSQLTGSSYEQYF. The CDR3 nucleotides read TGTGCCAGCAGCCAATTGACAGGGAGCTCCTACGAGCAGTACTTC.

V gene TRBV5-5 combines with J gene TRBJ2-7; 9 bases are a match to TRBD1. Germline V gene lookup returns CDR1 SGHKS and CDR2 YYEKEE (reference sequence). This CDR3 region has 16 residues. V was clipped by 2 bases and J by 7 bases; unmatched bases: 13. The CDR3 loop reads CASSFGLRDRVREQYF. CDR3 sequence (DNA): TGTGCCAGCAGCTTTGGTCTTAGGGACAGGGTGAGAGAGCAGTACTTC. The whole variable domain, remainder taken from reference TRBV5-5 and TRBJ2-7, is DAGVTQSPTHLIKTRGQQVTLRCSPISGHKSVSWYQQVLGQGPQFIFQYYEKEERGRGNFPDRFSARQFPNYSSELNVNALLLGDSALYLCASSFGLRDRVREQYFGPGTRLTVT.

This clonotype has ten or more counts. The V call is TRBV27, the J call TRBJ1-2, with 8 positions matching TRBD1. Germline lookup yields CDR1 MNHEY and CDR2 SMNVEV (reference sequence). Trimming took 5 bases from V and 3 from J; bases not matched to a gene: 5. The CDR3 spans 14 residues. The CDR3 region has the DNA TGTGCCAGCAGTGTCGGACAGGGCTACTATGGCTACACCTTC. Protein product: CASSVGQGYYGYTF.

In its sample, this clonotype was seen many times. The chain joins TRBV6-1 to TRBJ1-5; weak D call: TRBD1 (6 bases). The germline V gene has CDR1 MNHNS and CDR2 SASEGT. V was pared by 5 bases and J by 1 base, with 12 bases between. CDR3 length: 15 amino acids. Written as DNA, the CDR3 is TGTGCCAGCAGTCCCGGACAGCCGAGCAATCAGCCCCAGCATTTT. This sequence encodes CASSPGQPSNQPQHF.

The J gene is TRBJ2-7, the V gene TRBV11-1; 7 bases align to TRBD1. The germline gives CDR1 SGHAT, CDR2 FQDESV (reference sequence). V was clipped by 5 bases and J by 5 bases; unmatched bases: 9. The CDR3 covers 14 residues. The CDR3 region is CASSIRRGSDEQYF. DNA for the CDR3: TGTGCCAGCAGCATCCGCAGGGGGAGTGACGAGCAGTACTTC.

This clonotype was observed a few times. The rearrangement joins TRBV29-1 to TRBJ2-7; 7 nucleotides match TRBD1. J gave up 2 bases and V 3 bases, and 7 bases lay outside the gene matches. The germline gives CDR1 SQVTM, CDR2 ANQGSEA. The CDR3 has 14 amino acids. The CDR3 region is CSVEADRETYEQYF. The CDR3 bases are TGCAGCGTTGAGGCCGACAGGGAGACCTACGAGCAGTACTTC.

The CDR3 DNA reads as TGTGCCAGCAGCTTAGGGGTCGGAGGGAAGAATGAGCAGTTCTTC. Translated, it gives CASSLGVGGKNEQFF. The rearrangement joins TRBV7-6 to TRBJ2-1; the D gene is possibly TRBD2 (6 bases). There are 15 residues in the CDR3. The V and J ends lost 1 base and 7 bases respectively, with 14 bases between them. The germline V gene has CDR1 SGHVS and CDR2 FNYEAQ. The full variable domain, rest sourced from reference TRBV7-6 and TRBJ2-1, is GAGVSQSPRYKVTKRGQDVALRCDPISGHVSLYWYRQALGQGPEFLTYFNYEAQQDKSGLPNDRFSAERPEGSISTLTIQRTEQRDSAMYRCASSLGVGGKNEQFFGPGTRLTVL.

This clonotype was seen a few times. J is TRBJ1-2 and V is TRBV20-1, with D possibly matching TRBD1 (6 bases). The germline CDR1 and CDR2 sequences are DFQATT and SNEGSKA (reference sequence). Trimming took 6 bases from V and 2 from J, leaving 13 bases between them. The CDR3 sequence is 13 residues long. CDR3 amino acids: CSAPRQANYGYTF. In DNA, the CDR3 is TGCAGTGCACCGAGACAGGCGAACTATGGCTACACCTTC.

This clonotype was counted a few times. This chain connects TRBV10-2 to TRBJ2-3, with TRBD2 matching over 10 bases. Trimming at V came to 2 bases and at J to 3 bases, leaving 5 bases not matched to a gene. Germline values: CDR1 WSHSY, CDR2 SAAADI. CDR3 length equals 16 residues. This chain's CDR3 is CASSEGLAGVTDTQYF. CDR3 sequence (DNA): TGCGCCAGCAGTGAGGGTCTAGCGGGAGTAACAGATACGCAGTATTTT.

This clonotype occurred many times. V is TRBV5-1 and J is TRBJ2-1; D unresolved. The CDR3 runs 11 residues. CDR1 and CDR2 from the germline V gene are SGHRS and YFSETQ. Deletions cut 8 bases from V and 8 bases from J, with 11 bases between. In nucleotides, the CDR3 is TGCGCCAGTAGGAACGGGTATGAGCAGTTCTTC. Its protein is CASRNGYEQFF. Drawing the rest from reference TRBV5-1 and TRBJ2-1, the complete variable domain is KAGVTQTPRYLIKTRGQQVTLSCSPISGHRSVSWYQQTPGQGLQFLFEYFSETQRNKGNFPGRFSGRQFSNSRSEMNVSTLELGDSALYLCASRNGYEQFFGPGTRLTVL.

This clonotype was seen a handful of times. The rearrangement links TRBV15 to TRBJ2-2, with 8 bases fitting TRBD1. With V trimmed by 6 bases and J by 5 bases, 17 bases remained unmatched. This CDR3 is 18 amino acids long. Germline CDR1 reads LNHNV; CDR2 reads YYDKDF (reference sequence). In nucleotides, the CDR3 is TGTGCCACCAGGAAAAACAGGGGGGCGGACCTTGCTACCGGGGAGCTGTTTTTT. As protein: CATRKNRGADLATGELFF.

V is TRBV20-1 and J is TRBJ2-3; D ambiguous. Trimming left V 0 bases short and J 1 base short, with 14 bases between. Germline CDR1 and CDR2: DFQATT and SNEGSKA (reference sequence). CDR3 length: 16 residues. The chain's CDR3 is CSARDWMPWGTDTQYF. The CDR3, as DNA: TGCAGTGCTAGAGATTGGATGCCCTGGGGCACAGATACGCAGTATTTT.

This clonotype was counted ten times or more. This rearrangement joins TRBV5-5 to TRBJ2-7, with D tentatively TRBD1 (5 bases). Looked up from germline, CDR1 is SGHKS and CDR2 is YYEKEE (reference sequence). This CDR3 has 12 amino acids. V dropped 5 bases and J dropped 3 bases, with 9 bases sitting between them. Here the CDR3 reads CASRSGNYEQYF. For the CDR3, the DNA is TGTGCCAGCAGGTCAGGGAACTACGAGCAGTACTTC. Based on the CDR3 plus reference TRBV5-5 and TRBJ2-7, the full variable domain is DAGVTQSPTHLIKTRGQQVTLRCSPISGHKSVSWYQQVLGQGPQFIFQYYEKEERGRGNFPDRFSARQFPNYSSELNVNALLLGDSALYLCASRSGNYEQYFGPGTRLTVT.

The rearrangement uses TRBV6-5 and TRBJ2-3, with 16 bases lining up with TRBD2. Germline CDR1 is MNHEY and CDR2 is SVGAGI. With 2 bases clipped from V and 8 bases from J, the junction kept 4 bases outside the gene matches. CDR3 length equals 16 residues. This CDR3 reads CASSYGTSGRDGTQYF. DNA of the CDR3: TGTGCCAGCAGTTACGGGACTAGCGGGAGGGATGGTACGCAGTATTTT.

This chain uses TRBV29-1 with TRBJ2-1, with 9 bases that match TRBD2. CDR1 is SQVTM, CDR2 ANQGSEA, per germline. V gave up 1 base and J gave up 6 bases; unmatched junction bases: 10. The CDR3 runs to 16 residues. For the CDR3, the DNA is TGCAGCGTTGAAGGCGGGGGGGCCGCCAATTTCAATGAGCAGTTCTTC. Translated, it gives CSVEGGGAANFNEQFF.

V gene TRBV4-3 combines with J gene TRBJ2-7, with D possibly being TRBD1 (6 bases). This CDR3 has 15 residues. Looked up from germline, CDR1 is LGHNA and CDR2 is YSLEER. Between the trimmed V and J ends, which lost 0 bases and 6 bases, there was a span of 15 bases. CDR3 nucleotides: TGCGCCAGCAGCCAAGACCAGGGGAAGAGGGTCGAGCAGTACTTC. Protein: CASSQDQGKRVEQYF.

This clonotype was seen repeatedly, ten times or more. CDR3 region: CASNAGEFRDYNEQFF. In DNA form, the CDR3 reads TGTGCCAGCAACGCGGGAGAATTCAGGGACTACAATGAGCAGTTCTTC. This chain links TRBV27 with TRBJ2-1; 7 bases align to TRBD2. The CDR3 consists of 16 residues. With 7 bases clipped from V and 3 bases from J, the junction kept 12 bases outside the gene matches. Germline-derived CDR1 and CDR2 are MNHEY and SMNVEV (reference sequence).

The chain uses TRBV4-3 and TRBJ2-7, with 8 bases matching TRBD2. The germline CDR1 and CDR2 sequences are LGHNA and YSLEER. The V segment lost 3 bases and the J segment 6 bases; nucleotides outside the gene matches: 4. The CDR3 runs 13 residues. CDR3 bases: TGCGCCAGCAGCCAGATCCGGGGGGGCGAGCAGTACTTC. This sequence encodes CASSQIRGGEQYF.

This clonotype turned up a few times. V and J are TRBV4-3 and TRBJ2-7, with TRBD2 matching 8 bases. The CDR3 extends over 16 amino acids. Germline values: CDR1 LGHNA, CDR2 YSLEER. The J segment lost 7 bases and the V segment lost 0 bases, leaving 11 bases of the junction unmatched. CDR3 amino acids: CASSQDATSGGWEQYF. The DNA of the CDR3 is TGCGCCAGCAGCCAAGACGCAACTAGCGGAGGGTGGGAGCAGTACTTC.

The rearrangement uses TRBV7-2 and TRBJ1-4; no clear D gene. The V end lost 5 bases, the J end lost 7 bases, and 8 bases lay between the germline ends. CDR1 is SGHTA and CDR2 is FQGNSA in the germline V gene. The CDR3 runs to 12 residues. The CDR3 DNA follows: TGTGCCAGCAGCGTCTGGCGTGAAAAACTGTTTTTT. Translated, it gives CASSVWREKLFF.

This rearrangement joins TRBV4-1 to TRBJ2-2; weak D call: TRBD1 (7 bases). CDR3 size: 15 residues. Germline V gives CDR1 MGHRA, CDR2 YSYEKL. V lost 4 bases, J lost 6 bases, and 15 bases lay in between. CDR3 coding DNA: TGCGCCAGCAGCCGAGACAGGGAGGCCCCCGGGGAGCTGTTTTTT. It encodes CASSRDREAPGELFF.